Each of the 16 T cell receptor beta chains below was sequenced from the same sample in a study of identical twins. TCRdb reprocessed the 5' RACE reads with MiXCR, giving one entry per CDR3 protein. The profile shows about 660,000 distinct CDR3 sequences, under 9% of them singletons. This same sample was also part of a study on yellow fever vaccine responses in identical twins.

Sequencing was performed on PBMCs. The receptors come from a woman younger than 35 in good health.

This clonotype was observed a handful of times. The CDR3 nucleotides read TGTGCCAGCAGCCGACGGGGGCCCGGGGAGCTGTTTTTT. Translation: CASSRRGPGELFF. The rearrangement joins TRBV7-9 to TRBJ2-2; the D gene could be TRBD1 or TRBD2 (6 bases each). Trimming shortened V by 5 bases and J by 6 bases, and 10 bases separated the two germline ends. Per the germline V gene, CDR1 is SEHNR and CDR2 is FQNEAQ (reference sequence). The CDR3 loop spans 13 amino acids.

For this clonotype: At one boundary the junction diverges from the germline segment, which might be a read error. V and J are TRBV10-3 and TRBJ2-7, with D perhaps matching TRBD1 or TRBD2 (6 bases each). Germline CDR1 and CDR2: ENHRY and SYGVKD. This CDR3 region has 11 residues. The CDR3 loop is CAISGGGGENF. CDR3 bases: TGTGCCATCAGTGGCGGAGGGGGAGAGAACTTC.

The rearrangement uses TRBV14 and TRBJ2-1, with D possibly matching TRBD2 (6 bases). The CDR3 is 18 amino acids. Germline-derived CDR1 and CDR2 are SGHDN and FVKESK. V lost 5 bases to trimming and J lost 7 bases, with 27 bases between them. CDR3: CASSWLNPGLPLSNEQFF. CDR3 coding DNA: TGTGCCAGCAGCTGGTTGAACCCGGGACTCCCCCTTTCGAATGAGCAGTTCTTC.

The chain couples TRBV5-1 to TRBJ1-1; 10 nucleotides align to TRBD1. J was trimmed by 2 bases and V by 4 bases; bases with no gene match: 2. The CDR3 sequence is 14 residues long. Germline CDR1 is SGHRS and CDR2 is YFSETQ. This CDR3 reads CASSVTGGNTEAFF. CDR3 bases: TGCGCCAGCAGCGTGACAGGGGGCAACACTGAAGCTTTCTTT.

V gene TRBV11-2 combines with J gene TRBJ2-3, with D uncertain. Germline-derived CDR1 and CDR2 are SGHAT and FQNNGV. CDR3 size: 14 residues. V was cut by 5 bases and J by 2 bases, with 11 bases left in between. Here the CDR3 DNA reads TGTGCCAGCAGCCCGAGGACGCCCACAGATACGCAGTATTTT. Its protein product is CASSPRTPTDTQYF.

This clonotype was counted between two and nine times. V gene TRBV2 combines with J gene TRBJ2-3, with a tentative D call TRBD1 (6 bases). Germline CDR1 is SNHLY and CDR2 is FYNNEI. The CDR3 has 15 amino acids. Trimming cost V 5 bases and J 5 bases, with 17 bases left between them. DNA of the CDR3: TGTGCCAGCAGTCCTCCGACAGGAAAGGGAGATACGCAGTATTTT. It is translated as CASSPPTGKGDTQYF. Drawing the rest from reference TRBV2 and TRBJ2-3, the complete variable domain is EPEVTQTPSHQVTQMGQEVILRCVPISNHLYFYWYRQILGQKVEFLVSFYNNEISEKSEIFDDQFSVERPDGSNFTLKIRSTKLEDSAMYFCASSPPTGKGDTQYFGPGTRLTVL.

This clonotype was observed at least ten times. This chain joins TRBV20-1 and TRBJ1-2; the match to TRBD1 covers 7 bases. Trimming removed 1 base from V and 3 bases from J; junction bases left unmatched: 5. Germline V CDR1 and CDR2: DFQATT, SNEGSKA (reference sequence). The CDR3 extends over 14 amino acids. The CDR3 is CSARADDRDYGYTF. CDR3 in DNA: TGCAGTGCTAGAGCCGACGACAGGGACTATGGCTACACCTTC.

This clonotype was observed a handful of times. The DNA for the CDR3 is TGTGCATCAGCGGGGGGAATAAACGAGCAGTACTTC. It encodes CASAGGINEQYF. This chain uses TRBV2 with TRBJ2-7; 9 bases map to TRBD2. The V gene's germline CDR1 is SNHLY and CDR2 FYNNEI. There are 12 residues in the CDR3.

This clonotype has more than one count but fewer than ten. This chain joins TRBV6-1 and TRBJ2-7; 7 bases line up with TRBD1. The CDR3 covers 14 residues. Germline lookup yields CDR1 MNHNS and CDR2 SASEGT. V lost 7 bases and J lost 2; bases outside the gene matches: 8. DNA of the CDR3: TGTGCCAGCAAGCCGGGACAGCCTCCCTACGAGCAGTACTTC. This encodes CASKPGQPPYEQYF.

The V gene is TRBV28, the J gene TRBJ2-7, with TRBD1 matching over 9 bases. CDR3 length: 15 amino acids. The germline gives CDR1 MDHEN, CDR2 SYDVKM. V shed 5 bases, J shed 6 bases, and the junction held 11 bases outside the gene matches. CDR3 region: CASSPIGTGPIEQYF. The CDR3 bases are TGTGCCAGCAGTCCAATTGGGACAGGGCCCATCGAGCAGTACTTC. Full variable domain (outside the CDR3, taken from reference TRBV28 and TRBJ2-7): DVKVTQSSRYLVKRTGEKVFLECVQDMDHENMFWYRQDPGLGLRLIYFSYDVKMKEKGDIPEGYSVSREKKERFSLILESASTNQTSMYLCASSPIGTGPIEQYFGPGTRLTVT.

The chain carries TRBV14 and TRBJ2-7, with no clear D. The CDR3 sequence is 13 residues long. CDR1 is SGHDN and CDR2 is FVKESK in the germline V gene. The V gene lost 3 bases and the J gene lost 0 bases, with 6 bases spanning the gap. The CDR3 sequence: CASSQTSSYEQYF. The CDR3 DNA reads as TGTGCCAGCAGCCAGACCTCCTCCTACGAGCAGTACTTC.

This clonotype was counted between two and nine times. This chain joins TRBV2 and TRBJ2-7, with 8 bases aligning to TRBD1. Germline trimming cut 9 bases from V and 4 bases from J; bases unmatched to any gene: 8. The CDR3 consists of 13 residues. Germline V lookup: CDR1 SNHLY, CDR2 FYNNEI. The CDR3 loop is CASGQGRGYEQYF. The CDR3 DNA reads TGTGCCAGTGGACAGGGCCGAGGGTACGAGCAGTACTTC.

The chain links TRBV6-5 to TRBJ2-7; either TRBD1 or TRBD2 may fit D (5 bases each). The CDR3 consists of 13 residues. Trimming cost V 3 bases and J 5 bases, with 11 bases left between them. Germline V CDR1 and CDR2: MNHEY, SVGAGI. CDR3 sequence: CASSYGGFDEQYF. CDR3 DNA: TGTGCCAGCAGTTATGGGGGTTTCGACGAGCAGTACTTC.

The chain employs TRBV12-3 or TRBV12-4 and TRBJ2-1; 15 bases are a match to TRBD2. V dropped 5 bases and J dropped 7; count of bases not matched to a gene: 6. This CDR3 contains 16 residues. The CDR3 region has the DNA TGTGCCAGCAGTCCCCGGACTAGCGGGGGGGGGAATGAGCAGTTCTTC. As protein: CASSPRTSGGGNEQFF.

This clonotype was counted between two and nine times. The chain uses TRBV11-2 and TRBJ1-2; D not certain. This CDR3 is built from 12 residues. Germline CDR1 reads SGHAT; CDR2 reads FQNNGV. Trimming cost V 3 bases and J 8 bases, with 10 bases left between them. The CDR3 reads CASSFTTAGYTF. The DNA for the CDR3 is TGTGCCAGCAGCTTTACGACCGCGGGCTACACCTTC. The full variable domain, its missing parts supplied by reference TRBV11-2 and TRBJ1-2, is EAGVAQSPRYKIIEKRQSVAFWCNPISGHATLYWYQQILGQGPKLLIQFQNNGVVDDSQLPKDRFSAERLKGVDSTLKIQPAKLEDSAVYLCASSFTTAGYTFGSGTRLTVV.

J is TRBJ2-1 and V is TRBV5-4; TRBD1 is a possible D gene (5 bases). V lost 4 bases and J 5 bases, leaving 10 bases between the germline ends. The CDR3 runs 13 residues. CDR1 is SGHNT, CDR2 YYREEE, per germline (reference sequence). The CDR3 loop is CASSTLTDNEQFF. The CDR3 coding sequence is TGTGCCAGCAGCACCCTGACAGACAATGAGCAGTTCTTC.